A selection of T cell receptor beta chains follows, all from one sample in a study of response to subunit inactivated influenza vaccine. Each CDR3 protein is one row after TCRdb ran MiXCR on the RT-PCR reads. The sample shows about 610,000 distinct CDR3 sequences, approximately 15% of them seen only once. This sample comprised PBMCs from blood, obtained 12 days after vaccination. The source is a man aged 50-59 years who received an inactivated influenza vaccine. The CDR3 runs from the conserved cysteine through the conserved F or W. The D gene is left open where the match is weak. The size entry is marked missing in some rows and otherwise reads once, few, many or a size class.

TRBV28	NA	few	TRBJ2-7	TGTGCCAGCAGTTCCCTCGGCGGAGGGAGCTCCTACGAGCAGTACTTC	CASSSLGGGSSYEQYF
TRBV12-3/TRBV12-4	TRBD2	few	TRBJ2-1	TGTGCCAGCAGAGGATTAGCGGGAGGAGCAAATGAGCAGTTCTTC	CASRGLAGGANEQFF
TRBV15	NA	NA	TRBJ2-1	TGTGCCACCAGCAAATGGGGGGCCTCCTACAATGAGCAGTTCTTC	CATSKWGASYNEQFF
TRBV10-3	NA	few	TRBJ2-5	TGTGCCATCAGTGAGCCCGGGAAGACAGAGACCCAGTACTTC	CAISEPGKTETQYF
TRBV7-9	NA	NA	TRBJ2-1	TGTGCCAGCAGCGCCTACTGGGCAAGCTCCTACAATGAGCAGTTCTTC	CASSAYWASSYNEQFF
TRBV3-1	NA	NA	TRBJ2-2	TGTGCCAGCAGCCGCATGGTAGCTGTGGGCGGGGAGCTGTTTTTT	CASSRMVAVGGELFF
TRBV11-2	TRBD1	many	TRBJ2-7	TGTGCCAGCAGCTACGGACAGGGTAGCGAGCAGTACTTC	CASSYGQGSEQYF
TRBV21-1	NA	NA	TRBJ1-5	TGTGCCAGCGGGTGGGAAGTTAGCAATCAGCCCCAGCATTTT	CASGWEVSNQPQHF
TRBV24-1	NA	few	TRBJ2-7	TGTGCCACCAGTGATCGGGGGTTCGACGAGCAGTACTTC	CATSDRGFDEQYF
TRBV29-1	NA	few	TRBJ2-7	TGCAGCGCCCGGAGTGGGGGGTCTAACGAGCAGTACTTC	CSARSGGSNEQYF
TRBV20-1	NA	many	TRBJ2-1	TGCAGTGCTAGATGGGAAGACAATGAGCAGTTCTTC	CSARWEDNEQFF
TRBV9	NA	many	TRBJ2-1	TGTGCCAGCAGCGCACTCCGGGCCGACAATGAGCAGTTCTTC	CASSALRADNEQFF
TRBV29-1	NA	few	TRBJ2-7	TGCAGCGGTGCTTGGACAGACTACGAGCAGTACTTC	CSGAWTDYEQYF
TRBV20-1	NA	few	TRBJ1-2	TGCAGTGTTTCACGAAGATCTTCTAACTATGGCTACACCTTC	CSVSRRSSNYGYTF
TRBV20-1	TRBD2	NA	TRBJ2-3	TGCAGTGCCCCGATAGCGGGGACTAGCACAGATACGCAGTATTTT	CSAPIAGTSTDTQYF